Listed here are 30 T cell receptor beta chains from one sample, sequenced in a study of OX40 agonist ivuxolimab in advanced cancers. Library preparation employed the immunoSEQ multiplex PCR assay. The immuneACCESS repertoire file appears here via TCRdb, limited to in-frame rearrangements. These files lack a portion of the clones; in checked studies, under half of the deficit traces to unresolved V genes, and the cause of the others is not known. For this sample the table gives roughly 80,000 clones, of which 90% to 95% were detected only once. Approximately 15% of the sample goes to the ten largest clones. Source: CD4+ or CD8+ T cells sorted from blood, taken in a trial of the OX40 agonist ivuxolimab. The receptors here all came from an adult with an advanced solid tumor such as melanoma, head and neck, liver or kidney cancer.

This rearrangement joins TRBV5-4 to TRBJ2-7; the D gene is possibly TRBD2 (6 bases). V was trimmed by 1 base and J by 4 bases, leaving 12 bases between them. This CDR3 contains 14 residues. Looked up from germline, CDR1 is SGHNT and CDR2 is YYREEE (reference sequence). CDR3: CASSLSGSGYEQYF. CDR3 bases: TGTGCCAGCAGCTTGAGTGGGAGCGGGTACGAGCAGTACTTC.

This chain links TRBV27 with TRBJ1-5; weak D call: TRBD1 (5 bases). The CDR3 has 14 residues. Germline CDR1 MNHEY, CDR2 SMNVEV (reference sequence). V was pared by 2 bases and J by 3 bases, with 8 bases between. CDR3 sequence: CASSLAGFNQPQHF. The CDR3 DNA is TGTGCCAGCAGTTTAGCAGGGTTCAATCAGCCCCAGCATTTT.

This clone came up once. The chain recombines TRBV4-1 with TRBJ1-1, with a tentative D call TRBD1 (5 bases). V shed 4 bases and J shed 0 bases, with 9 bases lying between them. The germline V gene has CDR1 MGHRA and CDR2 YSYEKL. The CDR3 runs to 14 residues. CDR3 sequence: CASSPGPMNTEAFF. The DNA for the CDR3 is TGCGCCAGCAGCCCGGGACCAATGAACACTGAAGCTTTCTTT.

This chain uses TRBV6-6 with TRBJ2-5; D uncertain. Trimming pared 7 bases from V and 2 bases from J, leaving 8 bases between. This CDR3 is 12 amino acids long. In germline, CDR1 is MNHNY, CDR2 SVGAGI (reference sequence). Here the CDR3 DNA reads TGTGCCAGCACTCCAGATCAAGAGACCCAGTACTTC. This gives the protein CASTPDQETQYF.

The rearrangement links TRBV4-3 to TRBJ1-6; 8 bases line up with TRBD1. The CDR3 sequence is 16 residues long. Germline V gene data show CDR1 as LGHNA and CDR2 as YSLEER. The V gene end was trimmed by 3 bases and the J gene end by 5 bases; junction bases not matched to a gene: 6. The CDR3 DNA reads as TGCGCCAGCAGCCATGGGGACAGGATGGATAATTCACCCCTCCACTTT. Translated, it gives CASSHGDRMDNSPLHF.

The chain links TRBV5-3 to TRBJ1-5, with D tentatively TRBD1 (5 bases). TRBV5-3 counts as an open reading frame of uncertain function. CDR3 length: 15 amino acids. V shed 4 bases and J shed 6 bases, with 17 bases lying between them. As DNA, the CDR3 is TGTGCCAGAAGCCAACGACACCGGGGGAGTCAGCCCCAGCATTTT. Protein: CARSQRHRGSQPQHF.

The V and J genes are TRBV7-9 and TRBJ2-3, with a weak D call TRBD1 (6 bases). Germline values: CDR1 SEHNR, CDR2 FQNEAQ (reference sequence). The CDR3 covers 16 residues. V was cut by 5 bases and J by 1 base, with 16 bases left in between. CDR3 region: CASSPVNGGGTDTQYF. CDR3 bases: TGTGCCAGCAGCCCCGTCAATGGGGGCGGCACAGATACGCAGTATTTT.

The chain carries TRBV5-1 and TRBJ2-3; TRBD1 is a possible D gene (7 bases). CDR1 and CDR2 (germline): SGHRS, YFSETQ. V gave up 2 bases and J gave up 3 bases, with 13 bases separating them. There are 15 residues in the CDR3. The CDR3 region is CASSFGGGPTDTQYF. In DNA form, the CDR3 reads TGCGCCAGCAGCTTTGGAGGGGGCCCGACAGATACGCAGTATTTT.

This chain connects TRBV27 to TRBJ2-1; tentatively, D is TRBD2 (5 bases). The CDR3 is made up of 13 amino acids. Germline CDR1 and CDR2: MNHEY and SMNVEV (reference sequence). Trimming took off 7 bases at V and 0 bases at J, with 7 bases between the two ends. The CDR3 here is CASTGYSYNEQFF. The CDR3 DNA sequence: TGTGCCAGCACGGGGTACTCCTACAATGAGCAGTTCTTC.

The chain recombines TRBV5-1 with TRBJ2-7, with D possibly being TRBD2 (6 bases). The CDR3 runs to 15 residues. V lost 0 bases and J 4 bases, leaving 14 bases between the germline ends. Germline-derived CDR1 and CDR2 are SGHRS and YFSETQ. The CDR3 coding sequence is TGCGCCAGCAGCTTGGCCGGCGCGGGATTATACGAGCAGTACTTC. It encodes CASSLAGAGLYEQYF.

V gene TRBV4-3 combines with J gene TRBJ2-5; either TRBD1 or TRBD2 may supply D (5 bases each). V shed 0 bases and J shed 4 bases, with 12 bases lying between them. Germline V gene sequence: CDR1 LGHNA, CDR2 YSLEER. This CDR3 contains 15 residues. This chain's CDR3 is CASSQEGTQRETQYF. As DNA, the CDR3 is TGCGCCAGCAGCCAAGAGGGGACGCAGAGAGAGACCCAGTACTTC.

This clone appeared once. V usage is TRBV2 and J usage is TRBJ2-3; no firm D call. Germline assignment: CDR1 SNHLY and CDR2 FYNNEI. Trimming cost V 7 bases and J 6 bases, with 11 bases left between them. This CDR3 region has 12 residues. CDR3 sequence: CASMTRPDTQYF. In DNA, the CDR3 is TGTGCCAGCATGACCAGGCCCGATACGCAGTATTTT.

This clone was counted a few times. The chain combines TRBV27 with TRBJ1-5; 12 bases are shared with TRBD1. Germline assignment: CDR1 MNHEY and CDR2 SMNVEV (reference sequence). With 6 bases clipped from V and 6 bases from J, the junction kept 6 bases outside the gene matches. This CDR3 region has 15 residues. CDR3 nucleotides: TGTGCCAGCAGGGGGACAGGGGGCGTTGGTCAGCCCCAGCATTTT. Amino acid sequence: CASRGTGGVGQPQHF.

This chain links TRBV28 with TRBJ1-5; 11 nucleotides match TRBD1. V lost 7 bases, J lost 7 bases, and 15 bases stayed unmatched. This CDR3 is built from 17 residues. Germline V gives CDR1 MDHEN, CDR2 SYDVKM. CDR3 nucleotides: TGTGCCAGCAAACATTTGGACCGGGACAGGGGGTCCCAGCCCCAGCATTTT. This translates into CASKHLDRDRGSQPQHF.

Here the CDR3 reads CASRSTGGYGNTIYF. CDR3 nucleotide sequence: TGCGCCAGCAGGTCGACAGGGGGTTACGGAAACACCATATATTTT. The chain joins TRBV5-1 to TRBJ1-3, with 9 bases matching TRBD1. J gave up 4 bases and V 5 bases, and 7 bases lay outside the gene matches. CDR1 and CDR2 from the germline V gene are SGHRS and YFSETQ. The CDR3 runs 15 residues.

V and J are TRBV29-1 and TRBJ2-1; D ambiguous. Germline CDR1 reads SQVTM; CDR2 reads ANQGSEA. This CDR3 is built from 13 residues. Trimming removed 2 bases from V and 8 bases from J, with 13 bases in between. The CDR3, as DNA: TGCAGCGTTGAATTTCTCGACGGGTATGAGCAGTTCTTC. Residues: CSVEFLDGYEQFF.

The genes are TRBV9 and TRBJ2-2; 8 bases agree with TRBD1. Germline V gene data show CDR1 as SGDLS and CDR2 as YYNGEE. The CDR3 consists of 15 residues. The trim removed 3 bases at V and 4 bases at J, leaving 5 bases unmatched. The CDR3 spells CASSARGRGTGELFF. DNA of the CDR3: TGTGCCAGCAGCGCCAGGGGGCGCGGCACCGGGGAGCTGTTTTTT.

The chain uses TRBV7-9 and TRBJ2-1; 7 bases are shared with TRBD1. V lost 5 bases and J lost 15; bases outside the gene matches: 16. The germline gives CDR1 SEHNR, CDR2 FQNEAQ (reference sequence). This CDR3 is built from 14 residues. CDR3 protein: CASSPRTGVRVPFF. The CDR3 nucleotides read TGTGCCAGCAGCCCGCGGACAGGCGTACGGGTTCCGTTCTTC.

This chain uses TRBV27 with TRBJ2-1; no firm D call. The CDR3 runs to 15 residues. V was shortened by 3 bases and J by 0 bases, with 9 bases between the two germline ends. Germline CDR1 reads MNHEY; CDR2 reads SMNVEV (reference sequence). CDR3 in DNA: TGTGCCAGCAGTTTTATCACGGGCTCCTACAATGAGCAGTTCTTC. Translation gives CASSFITGSYNEQFF.

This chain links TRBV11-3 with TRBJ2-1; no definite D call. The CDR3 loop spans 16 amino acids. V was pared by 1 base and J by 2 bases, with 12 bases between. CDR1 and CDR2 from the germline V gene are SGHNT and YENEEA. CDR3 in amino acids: CASSLVTFGAYNEQFF. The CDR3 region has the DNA TGTGCCAGCAGCTTAGTGACTTTTGGGGCCTACAATGAGCAGTTCTTC.

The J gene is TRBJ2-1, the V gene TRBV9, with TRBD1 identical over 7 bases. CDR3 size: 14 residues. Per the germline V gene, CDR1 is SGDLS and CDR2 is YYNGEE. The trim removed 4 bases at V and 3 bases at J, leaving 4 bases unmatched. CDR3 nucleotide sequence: TGTGCCAGCAGCCTAGACAGGGTCTACAATGAGCAGTTCTTC. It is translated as CASSLDRVYNEQFF.

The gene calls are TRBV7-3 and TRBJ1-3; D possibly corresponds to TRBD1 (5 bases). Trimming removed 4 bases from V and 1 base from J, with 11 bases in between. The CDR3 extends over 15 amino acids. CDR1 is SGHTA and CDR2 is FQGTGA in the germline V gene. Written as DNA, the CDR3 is TGTGCCAGCAGCTCAAACAGGAGATCTGGAAACACCATATATTTT. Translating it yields CASSSNRRSGNTIYF.

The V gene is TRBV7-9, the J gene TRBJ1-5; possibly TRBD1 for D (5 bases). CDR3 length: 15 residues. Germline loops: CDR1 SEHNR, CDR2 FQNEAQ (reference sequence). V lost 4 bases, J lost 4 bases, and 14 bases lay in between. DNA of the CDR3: TGTGCCAGCAGCTCAGACCGGGACGTAAATCAGCCCCAGCATTTT. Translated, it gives CASSSDRDVNQPQHF. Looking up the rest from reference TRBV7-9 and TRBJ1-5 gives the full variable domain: DTGVSQNPRHKITKRGQNVTFRCDPISEHNRLYWYRQTLGQGPEFLTYFQNEAQLEKSRLLSDRFSAERPKGSFSTLEIQRTEQGDSAMYLCASSSDRDVNQPQHFGDGTRLSIL.

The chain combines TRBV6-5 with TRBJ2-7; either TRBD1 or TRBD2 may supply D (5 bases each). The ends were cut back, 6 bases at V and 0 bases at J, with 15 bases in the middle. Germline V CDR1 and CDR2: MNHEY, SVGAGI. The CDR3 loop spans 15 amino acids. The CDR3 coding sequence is TGTGCCAGCAGCCCAGGGTGGACTGTCTCCTACGAGCAGTACTTC. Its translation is CASSPGWTVSYEQYF.

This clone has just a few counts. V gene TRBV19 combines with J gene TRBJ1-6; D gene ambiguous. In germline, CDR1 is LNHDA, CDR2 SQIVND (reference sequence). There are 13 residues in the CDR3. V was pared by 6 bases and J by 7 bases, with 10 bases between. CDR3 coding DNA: TGTGCCAGTAGGAGAGCGCCCAATTCACCCCTCCACTTT. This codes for CASRRAPNSPLHF.

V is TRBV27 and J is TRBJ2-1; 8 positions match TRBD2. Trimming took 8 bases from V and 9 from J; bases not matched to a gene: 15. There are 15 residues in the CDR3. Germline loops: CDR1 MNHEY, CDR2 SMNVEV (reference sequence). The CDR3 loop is CASGRGWTSSPEQFF. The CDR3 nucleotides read TGTGCCAGCGGCAGGGGTTGGACTAGCTCCCCTGAGCAGTTCTTC.

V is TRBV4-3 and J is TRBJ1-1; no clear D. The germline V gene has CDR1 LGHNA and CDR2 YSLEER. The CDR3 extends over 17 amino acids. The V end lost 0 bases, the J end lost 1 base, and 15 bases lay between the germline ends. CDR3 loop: CASSQERVLIGNTEAFF. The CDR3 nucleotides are TGCGCCAGCAGCCAAGAAAGGGTGCTAATTGGGAACACTGAAGCTTTCTTT.

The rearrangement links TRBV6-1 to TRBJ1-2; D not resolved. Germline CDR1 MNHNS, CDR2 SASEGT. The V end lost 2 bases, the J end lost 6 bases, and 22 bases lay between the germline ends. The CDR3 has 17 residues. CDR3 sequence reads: CASSELPPPVLDDGYTF. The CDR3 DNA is TGTGCCAGCAGTGAACTTCCTCCCCCGGTACTAGACGATGGCTACACCTTC.

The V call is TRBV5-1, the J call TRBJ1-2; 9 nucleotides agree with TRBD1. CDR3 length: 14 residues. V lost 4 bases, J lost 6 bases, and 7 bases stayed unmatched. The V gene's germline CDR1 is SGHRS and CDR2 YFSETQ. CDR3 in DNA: TGCGCCAGCAGCAGCCCGGGACAGGGTCATGGCTACACCTTC. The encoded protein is CASSSPGQGHGYTF.

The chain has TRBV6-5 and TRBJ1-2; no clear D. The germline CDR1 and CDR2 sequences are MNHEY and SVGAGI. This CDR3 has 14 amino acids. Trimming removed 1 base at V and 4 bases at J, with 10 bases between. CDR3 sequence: CASSYFPTSYGYTF. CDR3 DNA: TGTGCCAGCAGTTACTTTCCCACGAGCTATGGCTACACCTTC.